The source of this T cell receptor beta chain is a study of blood T cells in healthy people across ages. About the study: The capture of about one barcoded beta molecule per two T cells was achieved by template switching.

Germline loops: CDR1 GTSNPN, CDR2 SVGIG (reference sequence). CDR3 length: 14 residues. V shed 3 bases and J shed 0 bases, with 8 bases lying between them. A J-beta primer mix and a sample-barcoded 5' primer were used in a second PCR of roughly 7 to 12 cycles. Sequencing recovered at least 3 million CDR3-containing paired-end reads from each sample. TCRdb re-analysed the 5' RACE reads in MiXCR, keeping a single row per CDR3 protein. This table has about 1.7 million distinct CDR3 sequences, 25% to 30% appearing once. About this clonotype: Antigen unknown. Being one base from a much bigger clone, this may be a read error.

Findings and limits, study-wide: A strong correlation between TCR beta diversity and naive T cell percentage was seen.

The J gene is TRBJ1-4, the V gene TRBV30; a possible D gene is TRBD1 (5 bases). Sequencing was carried out using blood. The TCR originated in a woman in her 30s in good health. The CDR3 bases are TGTGCCTGGAGGTCGGGACCAACTAATGAAAAACTGTTTTTT. Its translation is CAWRSGPTNEKLFF.